This TCR beta chain is drawn from a study of blood T cell repertoires in COVID-19. Study at large: There were acute and convalescent COVID-19 samples, and they came from the United States, Italy and Spain. From T cells, B-cell-depleted T cells, or PBMCs came the material, which was cDNA or gDNA.

The V end was cut by 5 bases, the J end by 0 bases, with 14 bases between. In germline, CDR1 is SGHTA, CDR2 FQGNSA. The CDR3 has 16 amino acids. The authors' processing: Estimation of nucleated cell counts was performed using reference gene primer amplification. Repertoires were generated with immunoSEQ multiplex PCR, while TCRdb's copy carries only in-frame clones and drops some. From that table come the V and J calls and clone size; the DNA was used to work out D and trimming. The sample consists of 200,000 to 300,000 clones, under 90% of them appearing once. The chain recombines TRBV7-2 with TRBJ1-5; possible D gene TRBD1, 6 bases. The receptor was derived from a man aged 60 to 69 with acute or convalescent COVID-19. Sequencing input: peripheral blood. The DNA of the CDR3 is TGTGCCAGCAGCCCACGGACAGATTATAGCAATCAGCCCCAGCATTTT. Its translation: CASSPRTDYSNQPQHF.